The 9 T cell receptor beta chains given below trace back to one sample, sequenced in a study of OX40 agonist ivuxolimab in advanced cancers. This table comes from immunoSEQ multiplex PCR, and its TCRdb copy is limited to in-frame clones, with some not included. The sample lists 50,000 to 75,000 clones, 75% to 90% occurring once. This sample comprised CD4+ or CD8+ T cells sorted from blood, obtained in a trial of the OX40 agonist ivuxolimab. Receptors originate from an adult with an advanced solid tumor such as melanoma, head and neck, liver or kidney cancer.

CDR3 nucleotides: TGTGCCAGCAGAGGGGCGGGAGGACTCACCGGGGAGCTGTTTTTT. Translated, it gives CASRGAGGLTGELFF. The chain recombines TRBV11-3 with TRBJ2-2, with 8 bases lining up with TRBD2. Per germline, CDR1 SGHNT and CDR2 YENEEA. The CDR3 is 15 residues long. J lost 4 bases, V lost 6 bases, and 7 bases had no gene match.

The V and J genes are TRBV29-1 and TRBJ2-1; TRBD2 agrees at 9 bases. Germline V lookup: CDR1 SQVTM, CDR2 ANQGSEA. With 4 bases clipped from V and 7 bases from J, the junction kept 5 bases outside the gene matches. The CDR3 extends over 13 amino acids. The CDR3 region has the DNA TGCAGCGTTGCAGTAGCGGGAGTTAATGAGCAGTTCTTC. Translating it yields CSVAVAGVNEQFF.

V usage is TRBV11-3 and J usage is TRBJ2-4, with 7 positions matching TRBD2. The CDR3 spans 14 residues. CDR1 and CDR2 (germline): SGHNT, YENEEA. The ends lost 3 bases at V and 5 bases at J; junction bases unmatched: 4. CDR3 coding DNA: TGTGCCAGCAGCTTGGGAGGGCTCCAAAACATTCAGTACTTC. This encodes CASSLGGLQNIQYF.

V usage is TRBV6-4 and J usage is TRBJ2-2, with D perhaps TRBD1 (5 bases). Germline CDR1 MRHNA, CDR2 SNTAGT. The CDR3 is 15 amino acids. The germline V and J ends were trimmed by 2 bases and 2 bases, with 9 bases remaining between them. This CDR3 reads CASSDETVNTGELFF. The CDR3 DNA reads as TGTGCCAGCAGTGACGAGACAGTTAACACCGGGGAGCTGTTTTTT.

J is TRBJ1-2 and V is TRBV5-1; D uncertain. This CDR3 is built from 16 residues. Deletions cut 4 bases from V and 5 bases from J, with 21 bases between. Germline V gives CDR1 SGHRS, CDR2 YFSETQ. DNA of the CDR3: TGCGCCAGCAGCGCCCTTAGCCAAGGCAATCTATATGGCTACACCTTC. As protein: CASSALSQGNLYGYTF.

The rearrangement uses TRBV9 and TRBJ2-3; tentative D call: TRBD2 (5 bases). CDR3 length: 11 residues. CDR1 is SGDLS and CDR2 is YYNGEE in the germline V gene. Trimming cost V 4 bases and J 8 bases, with 8 bases left between them. CDR3 protein: CASSRLATQYF. The CDR3 DNA reads as TGTGCCAGCAGCCGCCTAGCTACGCAGTATTTT.

J is TRBJ2-2 and V is TRBV5-1; D may be TRBD1 or TRBD2 (5 bases each). Trimming left V 0 bases short and J 5 bases short, with 17 bases between. Per germline, CDR1 SGHRS and CDR2 YFSETQ. The CDR3 has 17 amino acids. Here the CDR3 DNA reads TGCGCCAGCAGCTTGGAGATTGTCGGGTGGGGGACCGGGGAGCTGTTTTTT. It translates to CASSLEIVGWGTGELFF.

CDR3 bases: TGCAGTGCTAGTTACAGCTACGAGCAGTACTTC. As protein: CSASYSYEQYF. The chain is built from TRBV20-1 and TRBJ2-7; D is ambiguous. Germline CDR1 DFQATT, CDR2 SNEGSKA (reference sequence). This CDR3 is built from 11 residues. V lost 3 bases to trimming and J lost 3 bases, with 6 bases between them.

The CDR3 here is CASSWSGSDEQFF. The CDR3 DNA sequence: TGTGCCAGCAGCTGGAGCGGGAGCGATGAGCAGTTCTTC. J is TRBJ2-1 and V is TRBV11-1; 8 bases line up with TRBD2. This CDR3 has 13 amino acids. Germline V gene lookup returns CDR1 SGHAT and CDR2 FQDESV (reference sequence). Germline trimming cut 4 bases from V and 8 bases from J; bases unmatched to any gene: 4.